This TCR beta chain appears in the sequencing data of a study of cytomegalovirus exposure and HLA in healthy donors. Trimming at V came to 5 bases and at J to 2 bases, leaving 12 bases not matched to a gene. This CDR3 contains 16 residues. CDR1 is SGHAT and CDR2 is FQNNGV in the germline V gene. Profiling relied on immunoSEQ multiplex PCR, and the TCRdb table lists in-frame clones only, not all of them. This table holds tens of thousands of clones, 89% found once. Whole-study findings and limits: Cytomegalovirus status was reportedly diagnosed by the classifier with high sensitivity and specificity. There were a few CMV-associated chains whose specificity for CMV antigens was confirmed in vitro.

This clone has a handful of counts. The antigen is unknown. This chain connects TRBV11-2 to TRBJ2-7, with 7 positions matching TRBD2. The material sequenced was PBMCs. This TCR derives from a woman aged 18-29 years in good health and CMV-seronegative. CDR3 coding DNA: TGTGCCAGCAGCCCCATTTTGAGGGAGGGCCCCTACGAGCAGTACTTC. Encoded protein: CASSPILREGPYEQYF.